These 11 T cell receptor beta chains came from one sample sequenced in a study of T cell responses to AZD1222 COVID-19 vaccine. Profiled with immunoSEQ multiplex PCR; TCRdb holds only in-frame clones, not every one. The table includes roughly 120,000 clones, 80% to 95% detected once. The material was peripheral blood, obtained on day 0 of AZD1222 vaccination. All receptors derive from an adult in good health.

V and J are TRBV30 and TRBJ2-1, with a possible D match to TRBD2 (5 bases). Germline lookup yields CDR1 GTSNPN and CDR2 SVGIG (reference sequence). The V and J ends lost 4 bases and 12 bases respectively, with 16 bases between them. The CDR3 is 12 residues long. In DNA form, the CDR3 reads TGTGCCTGGACCGAGCGGTCCCGAGGGCAGTTCTTC. This encodes CAWTERSRGQFF.

The chain employs TRBV3-1 (or the pseudogene TRBV3-2) and TRBJ2-2; 8 bases map to TRBD2. The CDR3 is made up of 16 amino acids. Germline V gene data show CDR1 as LGHDT and CDR2 as YNNKEL (reference sequence). V was pared by 1 base and J by 3 bases, with 4 bases of the junction left unmatched. The CDR3, as DNA: TGTGCCAGCAGCCAAGTTAGCGGGAAGGACACCGGGGAGCTGTTTTTT. Residues: CASSQVSGKDTGELFF.

This clone was detected once. V is TRBV7-2 and J is TRBJ2-7, with no clear D. The germline gives CDR1 SGHTA, CDR2 FQGNSA. The CDR3 sequence is 15 residues long. Deletions cut 2 bases from V and 0 bases from J, with 11 bases between. The CDR3 coding sequence is TGTGCCAGCAGCTTACTTCGGAGCAGCTCCTACGAGCAGTACTTC. Protein: CASSLLRSSSYEQYF.

The chain joins TRBV13 to TRBJ1-2, with no clear D. Looked up from germline, CDR1 is PRHDT and CDR2 is FYEKMQ (reference sequence). Trimming removed 3 bases at V and 9 bases at J, with 14 bases between. CDR3 length: 13 residues. The CDR3 spells CASSFKGEVSYTF. CDR3 DNA sequence: TGTGCCAGCAGCTTCAAGGGTGAGGTTAGCTACACCTTC.

The CDR3 sequence: CASSRTGKVNEQFF. The CDR3 DNA reads TGTGCCAGCAGTAGGACAGGGAAAGTCAATGAGCAGTTCTTC. The chain employs TRBV6-2 or TRBV6-3 and TRBJ2-1, with 8 bases matching TRBD1. The germline V gene encodes CDR1 MNHEY and CDR2 SVGEGT. After removal of 5 bases from V and 6 bases from J, the junction contained 6 bases not matched to a gene. There are 14 residues in the CDR3.

The gene calls are TRBV10-1 and TRBJ2-7, with D tentatively TRBD1 or TRBD2 (6 bases each). This CDR3 has 13 amino acids. Germline V lookup: CDR1 WNHNN, CDR2 SYGVQD (reference sequence). V was shortened by 5 bases and J by 3 bases, with 11 bases between the two germline ends. The CDR3 coding sequence is TGCGCCAGCAGTTCGGAGGGGGGCTACGAGCAGTACTTC. Translated, it gives CASSSEGGYEQYF.

The chain joins TRBV6-5 to TRBJ1-1; maybe TRBD1 (6 bases). The V gene lost 5 bases and the J gene lost 3 bases, with 10 bases spanning the gap. Looked up from germline, CDR1 is MNHEY and CDR2 is SVGAGI. The CDR3 runs 13 residues. CDR3 residues: CASSPDRYTEAFF. CDR3 sequence (DNA): TGTGCCAGCAGTCCAGACAGGTACACTGAAGCTTTCTTT.

The chain links TRBV2 to TRBJ1-4; possibly TRBD1 for D (5 bases). This CDR3 region has 15 residues. Looked up from germline, CDR1 is SNHLY and CDR2 is FYNNEI. V lost 5 bases, J lost 11 bases, and 21 bases lay in between. The CDR3 coding sequence is TGTGCCAGCAGTACCCTTAAGGGGAACCTATATAAACTGTTTTTT. This gives the protein CASSTLKGNLYKLFF.

The genes are TRBV18 and TRBJ1-1, with a possible D match to TRBD1 (6 bases). Trimming removed 0 bases at V and 4 bases at J, with 12 bases between. The CDR3 is 15 amino acids. Germline V CDR1 and CDR2: KGHSH, LQKENI. CDR3 residues: CASSPPRGQVTEAFF. The CDR3 DNA reads as TGTGCCAGCTCACCACCGCGGGGGCAGGTCACTGAAGCTTTCTTT.

The chain recombines TRBV5-6 with TRBJ2-3; a weak D match, TRBD1 (7 bases). Trimming stripped 0 bases from V and 3 bases from J, with 20 bases between. Germline V gives CDR1 SGHDT, CDR2 YYEEEE. There are 18 residues in the CDR3. The CDR3 bases are TGTGCCAGCAGCTTGGTGGAGGGGGCAAAGTTGGGAACAGATACGCAGTATTTT. Amino acids: CASSLVEGAKLGTDTQYF.

There are a few counts of this clone. The chain is built from TRBV12-3 or TRBV12-4 and TRBJ1-5; D gene ambiguous. CDR3 size: 13 residues. Trimming pared 0 bases from V and 7 bases from J, leaving 7 bases between. Written as DNA, the CDR3 is TGTGCCAGCAGTTTAGCGGACCAACAGCCCCAGCATTTT. Its translation is CASSLADQQPQHF.